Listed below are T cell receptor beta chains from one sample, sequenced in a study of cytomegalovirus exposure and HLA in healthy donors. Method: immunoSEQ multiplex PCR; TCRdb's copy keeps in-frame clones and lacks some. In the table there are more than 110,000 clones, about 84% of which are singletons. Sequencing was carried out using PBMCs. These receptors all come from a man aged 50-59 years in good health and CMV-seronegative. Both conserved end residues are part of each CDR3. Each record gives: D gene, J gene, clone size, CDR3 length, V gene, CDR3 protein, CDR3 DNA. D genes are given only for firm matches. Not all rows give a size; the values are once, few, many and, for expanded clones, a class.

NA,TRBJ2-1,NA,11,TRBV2,CASRGGQYRFF,TGTGCCAGCAGGGGGGGACAGTATCGGTTCTTC
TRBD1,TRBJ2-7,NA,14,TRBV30,CACLTGAASYEQYF,TGTGCCTGTTTGACAGGGGCCGCATCCTACGAGCAGTACTTC
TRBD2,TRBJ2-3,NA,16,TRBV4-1,CASSQDAGGPGDTQYF,TGCGCCAGCAGCCAAGACGCGGGGGGGCCCGGAGATACGCAGTATTTT
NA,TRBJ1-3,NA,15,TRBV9,CASSGPAISGNTIYF,TGTGCCAGCAGTGGCCCTGCCATCTCTGGAAACACCATATATTTT
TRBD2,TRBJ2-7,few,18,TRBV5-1,CASSLGPGLAGGAREQYF,TGCGCCAGCAGCCTGGGACCGGGACTAGCGGGAGGAGCAAGGGAGCAGTACTTC
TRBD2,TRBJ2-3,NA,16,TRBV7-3,CASSLLAGGLTDTQYF,TGTGCCAGCAGCTTATTGGCGGGGGGCCTCACAGATACGCAGTATTTT
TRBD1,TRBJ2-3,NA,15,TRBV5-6,CASSGGQGRTDTQYF,TGTGCCAGCAGCGGGGGACAGGGGAGGACAGATACGCAGTATTTT
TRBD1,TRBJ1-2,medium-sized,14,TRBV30,CAWSWTGGASGYTF,TGTGCCTGGAGTTGGACAGGGGGCGCCAGTGGCTACACCTTC
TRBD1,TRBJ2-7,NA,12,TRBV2,CASGTVSYEQYF,TGTGCCAGCGGGACAGTTAGTTACGAGCAGTACTTC
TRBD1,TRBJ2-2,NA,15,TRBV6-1,CASSLVGGANGELFF,TGTGCCAGCAGTTTGGTAGGGGGCGCGAACGGGGAGCTGTTTTTT
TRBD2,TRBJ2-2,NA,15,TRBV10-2,CATYSSGGNTGELFF,TGCGCCACCTACAGCAGCGGGGGTAACACCGGGGAGCTGTTTTTT
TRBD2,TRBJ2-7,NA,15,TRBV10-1,CASSESERGSYEQYF,TGCGCCAGCAGTGAGTCCGAGCGGGGGTCCTACGAGCAGTACTTC
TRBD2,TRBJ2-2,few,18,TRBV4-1,CASSQAPGLAGDTGELFF,TGCGCCAGCAGCCAAGCCCCGGGACTAGCGGGGGACACCGGGGAGCTGTTTTTT
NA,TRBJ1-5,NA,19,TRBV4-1,CASSQDAAPRRRENQPQHF,TGCGCCAGCAGCCAAGACGCGGCCCCCCGACGCAGAGAGAATCAGCCCCAGCATTTT
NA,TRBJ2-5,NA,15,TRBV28,CASSLYREGKETQYF,TGTGCCAGCAGTTTGTACAGGGAGGGTAAAGAGACCCAGTACTTC